The 9 T cell receptor beta chains below all came from one sample that was sequenced in a study of T cells in Graves' hyperthyroidism and ophthalmopathy. RNA transcripts gave rise to amplified TCR beta CDR3 regions. When the TCR CDR3 underwent first-round RT-PCR, the HTBI primer set was used. TCRdb passed the multiplex PCR reads through MiXCR, listing each CDR3 protein once. The sample shows about 770,000 distinct CDR3 sequences, approximately 18% of them seen only once. Sequenced input: blood. These TCRs come from a woman between 50 and 59 years old with Graves' hyperthyroidism that later progressed to Graves' ophthalmopathy.

The rearrangement joins TRBV19 to TRBJ1-5; D is ambiguous. CDR1 LNHDA and CDR2 SQIVND come from the germline V gene (reference sequence). V was cut by 3 bases and J by 0 bases, with 12 bases left in between. The CDR3 has 16 amino acids. The CDR3 region is CASSIRAGDSNQPQHF. In DNA, the CDR3 is TGTGCCAGTAGTATTCGGGCAGGCGATAGCAATCAGCCCCAGCATTTT.

This clonotype was recorded a few times. The gene calls are TRBV15 and TRBJ1-2; D perhaps matches TRBD1 (5 bases). V lost 0 bases and J lost 4, with 18 bases in between. Germline lookup yields CDR1 LNHNV and CDR2 YYDKDF (reference sequence). The CDR3 sequence is 17 residues long. The CDR3 nucleotides read TGTGCCACCAGCAGAGATTCTTGGGGCCGCTCCCTCTATGGCTACACCTTC. Translated: CATSRDSWGRSLYGYTF.

This clonotype was observed at least ten times. The chain has TRBV5-4 and TRBJ2-5, with D maybe TRBD2 (6 bases). The CDR3 has 14 residues. The V end lost 0 bases, the J end lost 2 bases, and 8 bases lay between the germline ends. From germline, CDR1 is SGHNT and CDR2 YYREEE (reference sequence). In DNA form, the CDR3 reads TGTGCCAGCAGCTTGGCGGGGACTCAAGAGACCCAGTACTTC. Translation: CASSLAGTQETQYF.

In this sample, this clonotype turned up many times. The chain links TRBV7-9 to TRBJ2-7; no clear D. The V gene's germline CDR1 is SEHNR and CDR2 FQNEAQ (reference sequence). The V end was cut by 2 bases, the J end by 4 bases, with 9 bases between. This CDR3 has 13 residues. The CDR3 here is CASSLQSAYEQYF. For the CDR3, the DNA is TGTGCCAGCAGCTTACAATCCGCGTACGAGCAGTACTTC. The whole variable domain, filled in from reference TRBV7-9 and TRBJ2-7, reads DTGVSQNPRHKITKRGQNVTFRCDPISEHNRLYWYRQTLGQGPEFLTYFQNEAQLEKSRLLSDRFSAERPKGSFSTLEIQRTEQGDSAMYLCASSLQSAYEQYFGPGTRLTVT.

This chain uses TRBV29-1 with TRBJ1-2, with no clear D. The CDR3 spans 12 residues. Trimming cost V 6 bases and J 2 bases, with 10 bases left between them. Germline values: CDR1 SQVTM, CDR2 ANQGSEA. The CDR3 is CSVPTANYGYTF. In nucleotides, the CDR3 is TGCAGCGTCCCTACGGCGAACTATGGCTACACCTTC. Full variable domain (rest looked up from reference TRBV29-1 and TRBJ1-2): SAVISQKPSRDICQRGTSLTIQCQVDSQVTMMFWYRQQPGQSLTLIATANQGSEATYESGFVIDKFPISRPNLTFSTLTVSNMSPEDSSIYLCSVPTANYGYTFGSGTRLTVV.

This clonotype was seen many times. The genes are TRBV7-8 and TRBJ2-3; D ambiguous. V was cut by 2 bases and J by 3 bases, with 12 bases left in between. The CDR3 contains 15 residues. CDR1 is SGHVS, CDR2 FQNEAQ, per germline. Written as DNA, the CDR3 is TGTGCCAGCAGCTTAATACCCCCCCCGACAGATACGCAGTATTTT. It yields the protein CASSLIPPPTDTQYF.

The gene calls are TRBV18 and TRBJ2-3; no firm D call. CDR3 size: 13 residues. V shed 2 bases and J shed 3 bases, with 6 bases lying between them. The V gene's germline CDR1 is KGHSH and CDR2 LQKENI. The CDR3 coding sequence is TGTGCCAGCTCACCAACCCAGACAGATACGCAGTATTTT. Protein sequence: CASSPTQTDTQYF.

This clonotype was counted ten times or more. The chain is built from TRBV30 and TRBJ1-2, with unresolved D. CDR3 length equals 15 residues. V was shortened by 0 bases and J by 5 bases, with 16 bases between the two germline ends. Germline values: CDR1 GTSNPN, CDR2 SVGIG (reference sequence). The CDR3: CAWSVLKDEGYGYTF. The CDR3 DNA reads TGTGCCTGGAGTGTACTGAAGGACGAAGGGTATGGCTACACCTTC.

V usage is TRBV27 and J usage is TRBJ2-1, with D perhaps TRBD2 (6 bases). CDR1 is MNHEY, CDR2 SMNVEV, per germline (reference sequence). CDR3 size: 15 residues. V shed 4 bases and J shed 8 bases, with 18 bases lying between them. Here the CDR3 reads CASSSPGGGHDEQFF. The CDR3 coding sequence is TGTGCCAGCAGTTCCCCCGGGGGAGGACACGATGAGCAGTTCTTC.